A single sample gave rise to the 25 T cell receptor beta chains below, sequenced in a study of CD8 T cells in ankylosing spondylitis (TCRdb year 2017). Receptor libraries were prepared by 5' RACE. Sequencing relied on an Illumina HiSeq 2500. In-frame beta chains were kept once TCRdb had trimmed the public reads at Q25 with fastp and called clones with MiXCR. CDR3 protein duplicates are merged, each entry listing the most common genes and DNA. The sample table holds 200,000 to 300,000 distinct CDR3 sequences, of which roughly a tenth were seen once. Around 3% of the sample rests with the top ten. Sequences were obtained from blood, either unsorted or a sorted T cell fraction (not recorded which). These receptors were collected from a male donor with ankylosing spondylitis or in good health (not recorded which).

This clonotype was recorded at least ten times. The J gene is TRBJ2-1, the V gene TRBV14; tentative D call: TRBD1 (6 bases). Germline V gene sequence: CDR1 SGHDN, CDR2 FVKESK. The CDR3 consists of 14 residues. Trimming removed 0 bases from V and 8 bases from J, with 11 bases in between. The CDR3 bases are TGTGCCAGCAGCCAAGAGTACAGGGTCCATGAGCAGTTCTTC. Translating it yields CASSQEYRVHEQFF.

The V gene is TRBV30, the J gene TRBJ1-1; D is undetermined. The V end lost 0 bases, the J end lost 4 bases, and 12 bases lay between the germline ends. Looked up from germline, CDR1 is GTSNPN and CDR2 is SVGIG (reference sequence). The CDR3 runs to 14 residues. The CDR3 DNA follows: TGTGCCTGGAGTGTAGGCGGAAGCTCCACTGAAGCTTTCTTT. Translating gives CAWSVGGSSTEAFF.

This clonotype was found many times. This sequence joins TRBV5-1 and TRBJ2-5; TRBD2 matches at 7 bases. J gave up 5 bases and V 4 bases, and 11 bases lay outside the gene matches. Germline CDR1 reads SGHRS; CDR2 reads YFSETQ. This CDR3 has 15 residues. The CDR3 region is CASSPGRGTRETQYF. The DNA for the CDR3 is TGCGCCAGCAGCCCAGGGCGGGGGACGCGGGAGACCCAGTACTTC.

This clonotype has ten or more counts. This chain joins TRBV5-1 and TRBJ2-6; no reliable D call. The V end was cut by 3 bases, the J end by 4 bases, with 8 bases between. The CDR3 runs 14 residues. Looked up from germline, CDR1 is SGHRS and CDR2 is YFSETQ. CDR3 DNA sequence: TGCGCCAGCAGCTCCTCGACAGGGGCCAACGTCCTGACTTTC. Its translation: CASSSSTGANVLTF.

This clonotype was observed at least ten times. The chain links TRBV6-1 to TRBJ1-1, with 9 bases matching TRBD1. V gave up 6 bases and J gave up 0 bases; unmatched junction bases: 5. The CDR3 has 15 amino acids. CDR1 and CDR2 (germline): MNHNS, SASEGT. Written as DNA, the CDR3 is TGTGCCAGCAGACGACAGGGGGAATTGAACACTGAAGCTTTCTTT. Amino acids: CASRRQGELNTEAFF.

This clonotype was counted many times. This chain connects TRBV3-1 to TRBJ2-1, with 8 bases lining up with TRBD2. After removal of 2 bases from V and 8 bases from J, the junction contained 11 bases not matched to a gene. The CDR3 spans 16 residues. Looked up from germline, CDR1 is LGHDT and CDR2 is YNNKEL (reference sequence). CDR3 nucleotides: TGTGCCAGCAGCCAATATAAGGGACTAGGGTATGATGAGCAGTTCTTC. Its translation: CASSQYKGLGYDEQFF.

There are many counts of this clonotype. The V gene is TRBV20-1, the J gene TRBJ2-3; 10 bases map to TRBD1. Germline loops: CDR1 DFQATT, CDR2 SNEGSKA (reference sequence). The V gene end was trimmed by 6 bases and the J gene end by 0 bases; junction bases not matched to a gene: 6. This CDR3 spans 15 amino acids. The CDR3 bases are TGCAGTGCCCTAAGGACAGGGGGAAGCACAGATACGCAGTATTTT. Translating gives CSALRTGGSTDTQYF.

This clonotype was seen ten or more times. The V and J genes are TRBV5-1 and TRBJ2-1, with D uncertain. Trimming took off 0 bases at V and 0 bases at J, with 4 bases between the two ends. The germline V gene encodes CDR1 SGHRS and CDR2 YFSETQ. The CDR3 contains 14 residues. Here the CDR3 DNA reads TGCGCCAGCAGCTTGGACAGCTCCTACAATGAGCAGTTCTTC. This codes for CASSLDSSYNEQFF.

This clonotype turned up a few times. This CDR3 is CASSLGQELKGVYEQYF. DNA for the CDR3: TGCGCCAGCAGCCTTGGACAGGAGCTAAAAGGAGTGTACGAGCAGTACTTC. The chain recombines TRBV5-1 with TRBJ2-7; 7 bases fit TRBD1. CDR3 size: 17 residues. Germline loops: CDR1 SGHRS, CDR2 YFSETQ. The junction had 17 bases not matched to a gene; V was cut back by 4 bases and J by 4 bases.

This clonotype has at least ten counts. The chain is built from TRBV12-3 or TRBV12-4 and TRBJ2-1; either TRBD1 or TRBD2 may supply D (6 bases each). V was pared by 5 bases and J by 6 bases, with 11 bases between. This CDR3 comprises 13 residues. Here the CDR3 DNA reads TGTGCCAGCAGTCTCGGGGGCTCCAATGAGCAGTTCTTC. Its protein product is CASSLGGSNEQFF.

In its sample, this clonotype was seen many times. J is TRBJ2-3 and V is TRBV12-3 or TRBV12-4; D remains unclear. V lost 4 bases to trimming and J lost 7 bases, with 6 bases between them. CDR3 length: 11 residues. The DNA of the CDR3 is TGTGCCAGCAGTTCTGACTATACGCAGTATTTT. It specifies CASSSDYTQYF.

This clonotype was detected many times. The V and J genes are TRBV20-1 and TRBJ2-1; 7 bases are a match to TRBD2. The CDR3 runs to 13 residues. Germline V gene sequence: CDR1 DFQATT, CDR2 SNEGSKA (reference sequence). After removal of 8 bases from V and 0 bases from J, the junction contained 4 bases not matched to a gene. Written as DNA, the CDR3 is TGCAGTTCCGGGACTAACTCCTACAATGAGCAGTTCTTC. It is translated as CSSGTNSYNEQFF.

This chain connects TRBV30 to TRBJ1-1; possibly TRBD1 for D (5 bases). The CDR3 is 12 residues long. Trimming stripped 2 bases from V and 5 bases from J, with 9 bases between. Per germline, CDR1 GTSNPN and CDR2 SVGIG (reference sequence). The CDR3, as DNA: TGTGCCTGGAGTTCAGGGCGAACTGAAGCTTTCTTT. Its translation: CAWSSGRTEAFF. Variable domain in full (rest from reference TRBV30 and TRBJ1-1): SQTIHQWPATLVQPVGSPLSLECTVEGTSNPNLYWYRQAAGRGLQLLFYSVGIGQISSEVPQNLSASRPQDRQFILSSKKLLLSDSGFYLCAWSSGRTEAFFGQGTRLTVV.

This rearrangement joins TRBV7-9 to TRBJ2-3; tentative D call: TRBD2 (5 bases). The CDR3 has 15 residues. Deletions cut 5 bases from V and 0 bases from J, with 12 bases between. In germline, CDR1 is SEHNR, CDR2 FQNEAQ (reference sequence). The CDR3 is CASSTSGDSTDTQYF. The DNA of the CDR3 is TGTGCCAGCAGCACCTCCGGGGATAGCACAGATACGCAGTATTTT. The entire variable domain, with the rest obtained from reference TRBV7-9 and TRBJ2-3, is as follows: DTGVSQNPRHKITKRGQNVTFRCDPISEHNRLYWYRQTLGQGPEFLTYFQNEAQLEKSRLLSDRFSAERPKGSFSTLEIQRTEQGDSAMYLCASSTSGDSTDTQYFGPGTRLTVL.

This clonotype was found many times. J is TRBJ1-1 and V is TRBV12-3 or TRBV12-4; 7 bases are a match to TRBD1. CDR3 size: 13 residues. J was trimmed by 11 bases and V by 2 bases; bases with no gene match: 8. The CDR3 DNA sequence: TGTGCCAGCAGTTTATGGGACAGAACGGGGGCTTTCTTT. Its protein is CASSLWDRTGAFF.

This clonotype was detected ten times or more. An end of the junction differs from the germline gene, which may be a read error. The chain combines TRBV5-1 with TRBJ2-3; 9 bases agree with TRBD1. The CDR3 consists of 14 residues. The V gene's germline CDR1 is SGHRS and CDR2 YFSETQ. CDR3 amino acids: CASSPGQGTDTQYF. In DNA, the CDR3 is TGTGCCAGCAGTCCCGGACAGGGGACAGATACGCAGTATTTT.

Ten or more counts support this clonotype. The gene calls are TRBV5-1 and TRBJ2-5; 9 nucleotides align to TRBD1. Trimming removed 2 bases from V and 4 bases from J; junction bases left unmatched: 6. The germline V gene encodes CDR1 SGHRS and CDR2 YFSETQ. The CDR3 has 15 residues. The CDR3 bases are TGCGCCAGCAGCTTCTCCGGGACAGGGAGAGAGACCCAGTACTTC. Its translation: CASSFSGTGRETQYF.

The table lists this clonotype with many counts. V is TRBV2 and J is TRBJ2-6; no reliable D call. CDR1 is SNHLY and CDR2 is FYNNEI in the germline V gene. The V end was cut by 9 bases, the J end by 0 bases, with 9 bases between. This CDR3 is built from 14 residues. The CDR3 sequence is CARTIYSGANVLTF. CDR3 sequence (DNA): TGTGCCAGAACGATCTACTCTGGGGCCAACGTCCTGACTTTC.

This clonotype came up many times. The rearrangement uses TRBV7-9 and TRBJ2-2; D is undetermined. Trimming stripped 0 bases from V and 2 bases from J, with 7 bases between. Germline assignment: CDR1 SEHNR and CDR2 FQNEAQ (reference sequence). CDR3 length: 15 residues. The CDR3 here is CASSLAETNTGELFF. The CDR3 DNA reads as TGTGCCAGCAGCTTAGCGGAAACTAACACCGGGGAGCTGTTTTTT.

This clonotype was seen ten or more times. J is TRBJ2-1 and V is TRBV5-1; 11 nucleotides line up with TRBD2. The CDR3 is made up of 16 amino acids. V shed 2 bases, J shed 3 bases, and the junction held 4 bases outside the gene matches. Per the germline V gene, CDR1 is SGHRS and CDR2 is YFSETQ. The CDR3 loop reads CASSLVAGGFYNEQFF. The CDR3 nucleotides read TGCGCCAGCAGCTTAGTAGCGGGAGGGTTCTACAATGAGCAGTTCTTC.

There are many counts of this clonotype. CDR3 region: CASSLADFRAREQFF. DNA for the CDR3: TGTGCCAGCAGTTTAGCGGACTTCAGGGCACGCGAGCAGTTCTTC. The chain combines TRBV12-3 or TRBV12-4 with TRBJ2-1; perhaps D is TRBD1 or TRBD2 (5 bases each). CDR3 length: 15 amino acids. Trimming cost V 0 bases and J 10 bases, with 16 bases left between them.

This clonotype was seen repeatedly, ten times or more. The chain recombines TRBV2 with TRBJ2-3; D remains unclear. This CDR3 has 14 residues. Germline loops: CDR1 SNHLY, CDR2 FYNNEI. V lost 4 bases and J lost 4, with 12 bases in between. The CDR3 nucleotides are TGTGCCAGCAGTGCCCATGATACCTCAGATACGCAGTATTTT. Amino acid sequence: CASSAHDTSDTQYF.

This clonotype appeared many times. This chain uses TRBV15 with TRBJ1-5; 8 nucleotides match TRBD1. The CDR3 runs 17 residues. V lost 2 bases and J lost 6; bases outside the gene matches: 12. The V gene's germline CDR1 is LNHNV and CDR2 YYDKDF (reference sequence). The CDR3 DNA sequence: TGTGCCACCAGCAGATTACCGGGACAGGCATCCAGTCAGCCCCAGCATTTT. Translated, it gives CATSRLPGQASSQPQHF.

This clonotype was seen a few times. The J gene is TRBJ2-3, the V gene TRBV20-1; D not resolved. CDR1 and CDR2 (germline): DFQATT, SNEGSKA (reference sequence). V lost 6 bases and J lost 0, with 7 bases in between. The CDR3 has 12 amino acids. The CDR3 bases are TGCAGTGCACCTTTTAGCACAGATACGCAGTATTTT. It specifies CSAPFSTDTQYF.

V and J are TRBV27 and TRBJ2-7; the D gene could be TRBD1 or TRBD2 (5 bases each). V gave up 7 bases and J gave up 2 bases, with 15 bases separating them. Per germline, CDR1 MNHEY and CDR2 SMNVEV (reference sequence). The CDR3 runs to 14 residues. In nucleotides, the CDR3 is TGTGCCAGCAAGGGGAGCTACTCAACCTACGAGCAGTACTTC. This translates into CASKGSYSTYEQYF.